This TCR beta chain was captured by sequencing in a study of T cell clonotyping in hematopoietic cell transplantation. As to this clone: What it binds is unknown.

Study-level points and caveats: CD4 and CD8 repertoire contributions could not be separated without sorting. Recipient TCR diversity dropped after transplant; expanded clonotypes rose from day 30 to 180. Few recipient clonotypes overlapped donors; over 97% were de novo at given depth.

Generated by immunoSEQ multiplex PCR, the TCRdb table keeps only in-frame clones and is missing some. This table has over 6,000 clones, roughly 98% appearing once. Trimming pared 2 bases from V and 3 bases from J, leaving 16 bases between. Germline CDR1 is SQVTM and CDR2 is ANQGSEA. The CDR3 totals 15 residues. The sequence was collected from a male patient aged 60 to 75 who had an allogeneic stem cell transplant from a related donor, so the T cells may come from the graft donor. Some clones in this sample may be carry-over from other donors' samples. The chain uses TRBV29-1 and TRBJ1-1, with D possibly matching TRBD1 (6 bases). The specimen comprised PBMCs, sampled 30 days after allogeneic stem cell transplant. The CDR3: CSVEPIRGWDTEAFF. CDR3 DNA sequence: TGCAGCGTTGAACCAATCAGGGGTTGGGACACTGAAGCTTTCTTT.